Reported below is one TCR beta chain. This record comes from a study of blood T cell repertoires in COVID-19. About the study: Whether acute or convalescent, the COVID-19 samples came from the United States, Italy and Spain. Nucleic acid was either cDNA or gDNA, and it came from T cells, B-cell-depleted T cells, or PBMCs.

The authors' processing: Nucleated cell counts were estimated from reference gene primer amplification. Measured with immunoSEQ multiplex PCR; TCRdb has only the in-frame clones, and not every one. The D gene and trimming were derived from the DNA, and the V and J assignments and clone size from that table. The repertoire consists of around 250,000 clones, with 89% occurring once and the leading ten covering 0.85% to 0.95%. The germline V and J ends were trimmed by 0 bases and 7 bases, with 7 bases remaining between them. Germline CDR1 is SGHRS and CDR2 is YFSETQ. CDR3 size: 12 residues. This clonotype was obtained from a woman aged 40-49 years who had recovered from COVID-19. The chain carries TRBV5-1 and TRBJ1-1; D gene unclear. The material sequenced was peripheral blood. The CDR3 protein is CASSLDGVEAFF. The CDR3 bases are TGCGCCAGCAGCTTGGACGGGGTTGAAGCTTTCTTT.